Below are 27 T cell receptor beta chains sequenced from a single sample in a study of HIV-infected children after antiretroviral therapy interruption. RNA-based 3' RACE libraries used unique molecular identifiers. From the 3' RACE reads, TCRdb called clonotypes with MiXCR, one entry per CDR3 protein. This table has 90,000 or so distinct CDR3 sequences, 5.5% to 8.5% appearing once. Treatment given: PENTA 11 planned treatment interruption arm or continuous ART arm. This material consisted of CD45RA+ CD4+ T cells from PBMCs, pooled from several time points, taken from a donor given antiretroviral therapy, either interrupted or continuous. Subset denoted: naive CD4+ CD45RA+ CD45RO- T cells. The receptors shown here come from a pool of human donors with HIV.

This clonotype showed up many times. J is TRBJ1-3 and V is TRBV10-1; D not resolved. Germline V gene data show CDR1 as WNHNN and CDR2 as SYGVQD (reference sequence). The V end lost 2 bases, the J end lost 4 bases, and 12 bases lay between the germline ends. This CDR3 contains 15 residues. CDR3 region: CASSEVSGSGNTIYF. CDR3 in DNA: TGCGCCAGCAGTGAGGTTTCGGGGTCCGGAAACACCATATATTTT.

This clonotype has more than one count but fewer than ten. CDR3: CASSPGTPPTGSSYNEQFF. CDR3 bases: TGTGCCAGCAGCCCCGGGACACCCCCAACGGGAAGCTCCTACAATGAGCAGTTCTTC. This chain uses TRBV4-2 with TRBJ2-1, with D possibly matching TRBD1 (6 bases). V gave up 4 bases and J gave up 0 bases, with 22 bases separating them. Germline V gives CDR1 LGHNA, CDR2 YNFKEQ. The CDR3 length is 19 residues.

Many counts were recorded for this clonotype. The gene calls are TRBV7-8 and TRBJ2-5; 9 bases are shared with TRBD2. Per the germline V gene, CDR1 is SGHVS and CDR2 is FQNEAQ. Trimming removed 2 bases from V and 1 base from J; junction bases left unmatched: 8. The CDR3 is 17 amino acids. CDR3 DNA sequence: TGTGCCAGCAGCTTAAATAGTGCGGGGGGGCCCCAAGAGACCCAGTACTTC. It encodes CASSLNSAGGPQETQYF.

This clonotype has at least ten counts. The junction departs from the called germline gene at one end, perhaps through a read error. This sequence joins TRBV12-3 or TRBV12-4 and TRBJ1-4; D gene uncertain. The CDR3 length is 13 residues. In nucleotides, the CDR3 is TGTGCCAGCAGCCCCGATGGTGGGGATTCCCCTAAGTTT. It codes for CASSPDGGDSPKF.

This clonotype was seen many times. The chain is built from TRBV5-6 and TRBJ2-7, with D unresolved. Germline values: CDR1 SGHDT, CDR2 YYEEEE. This CDR3 has 14 amino acids. Deletions cut 3 bases from V and 7 bases from J, with 17 bases between. The CDR3 sequence is CASSSRRVPGEQYF. The CDR3 DNA reads TGTGCCAGCAGCTCGCGTAGGGTGCCCGGGGAGCAGTACTTC.

This clonotype was seen ten or more times. The chain joins TRBV6-5 to TRBJ2-3; D might be TRBD1 or TRBD2, each matching 6 bases. Trimming pared 4 bases from V and 3 bases from J, leaving 14 bases between. Germline loops: CDR1 MNHEY, CDR2 SVGAGI. This CDR3 is built from 15 residues. The CDR3 nucleotides are TGTGCCAGCAGTTCACAGGGAGGTTGGACAGATACGCAGTATTTT. This gives the protein CASSSQGGWTDTQYF.

This clonotype came up many times. V is TRBV6-1 and J is TRBJ1-5; D not certain. CDR1 and CDR2 (germline): MNHNS, SASEGT. Trimming removed 3 bases from V and 6 bases from J, with 6 bases in between. The CDR3 runs 12 residues. CDR3 bases: TGTGCCAGCAGTGAGTTATCTCAGCCCCAGCATTTT. Translated, it gives CASSELSQPQHF.

This clonotype occurred many times. The rearrangement uses TRBV20-1 and TRBJ2-7, with 11 bases lining up with TRBD2. V gave up 5 bases and J gave up 4 bases; unmatched junction bases: 7. The CDR3 consists of 14 residues. The V gene's germline CDR1 is DFQATT and CDR2 SNEGSKA (reference sequence). CDR3 coding DNA: TGCAGTGCTGGATTAGCGGGGGGGGTATACGAGCAGTACTTC. Protein product: CSAGLAGGVYEQYF.

This clonotype was counted many times. The genes are TRBV12-3 or TRBV12-4 and TRBJ2-7; 8 bases match TRBD1. Trimming removed 5 bases from V and 5 bases from J; junction bases left unmatched: 8. The CDR3 is 14 amino acids. The CDR3 nucleotides are TGTGCCAGCAGTCGGACAGGGTACGTCCACGAGCAGTACTTC. As protein: CASSRTGYVHEQYF.

This clonotype was seen many times. The V call is TRBV7-9, the J call TRBJ2-4; D may be TRBD2 (6 bases). This CDR3 has 14 residues. From germline, CDR1 is SEHNR and CDR2 FQNEAQ (reference sequence). The V gene lost 5 bases and the J gene lost 2 bases, with 10 bases spanning the gap. For the CDR3, the DNA is TGTGCCAGCAGCCGGGGACTGTCCAAAAACATTCAGTACTTC. Its translation is CASSRGLSKNIQYF.

The sample holds many counts of this clonotype. This chain connects TRBV2 to TRBJ2-4, with TRBD1 identical over 7 bases. Trimming cost V 8 bases and J 1 base; bases outside gene matches: 5. Germline V gives CDR1 SNHLY, CDR2 FYNNEI. CDR3 length equals 14 residues. CDR3 amino acids: CASFLTGAKNIQYF. Written as DNA, the CDR3 is TGTGCCAGCTTCCTGACAGGGGCCAAAAACATTCAGTACTTC.

This clonotype showed up many times. DNA of the CDR3: TGTGCCAGCGAGGGAGATCCCTCCTACAATGAGCAGTTCTTC. It translates to CASEGDPSYNEQFF. The chain uses TRBV2 and TRBJ2-1, with a possible D match to TRBD2 (5 bases). In germline, CDR1 is SNHLY, CDR2 FYNNEI. The CDR3 has 14 amino acids. V lost 8 bases and J 0 bases, leaving 11 bases between the germline ends.

This clonotype was observed at least ten times. The V call is TRBV29-1, the J call TRBJ1-1; TRBD1 matches at 7 bases. The CDR3 is 14 residues long. The ends lost 7 bases at V and 3 bases at J; junction bases unmatched: 11. Germline V gene sequence: CDR1 SQVTM, CDR2 ANQGSEA. The DNA of the CDR3 is TGCAGCGGTGGAGGGGGACAGTCGGACACTGAAGCTTTCTTT. Amino acids: CSGGGGQSDTEAFF.

This clonotype was counted many times. This sequence joins TRBV6-5 and TRBJ1-1; D is perhaps TRBD1 (5 bases). V gave up 2 bases and J gave up 0 bases, with 10 bases separating them. The CDR3 has 15 amino acids. CDR1 is MNHEY and CDR2 is SVGAGI in the germline V gene. CDR3 nucleotide sequence: TGTGCCAGCAGTTACGGGGGGTCTGTGAACACTGAAGCTTTCTTT. Translated, it gives CASSYGGSVNTEAFF.

At least ten counts were recorded for this clonotype. This chain links TRBV12-3 or TRBV12-4 with TRBJ2-2; D is undetermined. V shed 4 bases and J shed 3 bases, with 9 bases lying between them. The CDR3 covers 14 residues. CDR3 sequence reads: CASSSWSDTGELFF. In DNA, the CDR3 is TGTGCCAGCAGTTCTTGGTCCGACACCGGGGAGCTGTTTTTT.

This clonotype was detected many times. The rearrangement uses TRBV20-1 and TRBJ2-7; D is uncertain. The CDR3 spans 13 residues. V lost 3 bases and J lost 4, with 13 bases in between. Germline V gives CDR1 DFQATT, CDR2 SNEGSKA (reference sequence). CDR3 sequence (DNA): TGCAGTGCTAGTGGTGTACGGTCGTACGAGCAGTACTTC. Translated, it gives CSASGVRSYEQYF.

The table lists this clonotype with many counts. The chain joins TRBV5-1 to TRBJ2-7; TRBD2 might be the D (5 bases). Deletions cut 2 bases from V and 2 bases from J, with 11 bases between. In germline, CDR1 is SGHRS, CDR2 YFSETQ. CDR3 length: 14 residues. The CDR3 protein is CASSFTGTTYEQYF. CDR3 coding DNA: TGCGCCAGCAGCTTCACGGGAACTACCTACGAGCAGTACTTC. Combining the CDR3 with reference TRBV5-1 and TRBJ2-7 gives the whole variable domain KAGVTQTPRYLIKTRGQQVTLSCSPISGHRSVSWYQQTPGQGLQFLFEYFSETQRNKGNFPGRFSGRQFSNSRSEMNVSTLELGDSALYLCASSFTGTTYEQYFGPGTRLTVT.

Ten or more counts support this clonotype. The CDR3 DNA is TGTGCCAGCAGCTTCGGGGCCGGGACAGATACGCAGTATTTT. It translates to CASSFGAGTDTQYF. This chain links TRBV7-2 with TRBJ2-3, with D perhaps being TRBD1 or TRBD2 (5 bases each). V was trimmed by 3 bases and J by 3 bases, leaving 10 bases between them. Germline loops: CDR1 SGHTA, CDR2 FQGNSA. There are 14 residues in the CDR3.

This clonotype was seen at least ten times. The V gene is TRBV20-1, the J gene TRBJ1-5, with D unclear. This CDR3 region has 12 residues. The germline CDR1 and CDR2 sequences are DFQATT and SNEGSKA (reference sequence). Trimming left V 3 bases short and J 0 bases short, with 3 bases between. CDR3 DNA: TGCAGTGCTAGCGCTAGCAATCAGCCCCAGCATTTT. Amino acid sequence: CSASASNQPQHF.

This clonotype was counted between two and nine times. The CDR3 protein is CASGPQTQPQHF. As DNA, the CDR3 is TGTGCTAGTGGTCCTCAAACTCAGCCCCAGCATTTT. The chain employs TRBV12-5 and TRBJ1-5; no clear D. The V gene lost 5 bases and the J gene lost 6 bases, with 8 bases spanning the gap. Germline CDR1 and CDR2: LGHNT and FRNRAP. CDR3 size: 12 residues. Using reference TRBV12-5 and TRBJ1-5 for the parts outside the CDR3, the full variable domain is DARVTQTPRHKVTEMGQEVTMRCQPILGHNTVFWYRQTMMQGLELLAYFRNRAPLDDSGMPKDRFSAEMPDATLATLKIQPSEPRDSAVYFCASGPQTQPQHFGDGTRLSIL.

This clonotype came up many times. The chain is built from TRBV20-1 and TRBJ2-3; D not certain. V gave up 3 bases and J gave up 0 bases, with 7 bases separating them. The CDR3 has 13 amino acids. CDR1 is DFQATT and CDR2 is SNEGSKA in the germline V gene (reference sequence). The CDR3 bases are TGCAGTGCTAGCGCTGGAAGCACAGATACGCAGTATTTT. This translates into CSASAGSTDTQYF.

This clonotype was picked up many times. This sequence joins TRBV7-3 and TRBJ1-1; D is perhaps TRBD1 (6 bases). Germline values: CDR1 SGHTA, CDR2 FQGTGA. The CDR3 loop spans 16 amino acids. V was cut by 5 bases and J by 1 base, with 17 bases left in between. CDR3 loop: CASSPGGPLQNTEAFF. The CDR3 region has the DNA TGTGCCAGCAGCCCCGGGGGGCCTCTTCAGAACACTGAAGCTTTCTTT. The full variable domain, with the rest looked up from reference TRBV7-3 and TRBJ1-1, is GAGVSQTPSNKVTEKGKYVELRCDPISGHTALYWYRQSLGQGPEFLIYFQGTGAADDSGLPNDRFFAVRPEGSVSTLKIQRTERGDSAVYLCASSPGGPLQNTEAFFGQGTRLTVV.

This clonotype has ten or more counts. The chain combines TRBV7-9 with TRBJ2-7; 7 bases match TRBD1. In germline, CDR1 is SEHNR, CDR2 FQNEAQ (reference sequence). This CDR3 is built from 13 residues. J lost 6 bases, V lost 5 bases, and 7 bases had no gene match. In nucleotides, the CDR3 is TGTGCCAGCAGCCGACAGGGTCGGAGCGAGCAGTACTTC. This gives the protein CASSRQGRSEQYF.

Concerning this clonotype itself: The CDR3 ends on some other residue instead of the conserved phenylalanine or tryptophan, so this is likely a read error. V and J are TRBV14 and TRBJ1-2; no definite D call. V lost 4 bases to trimming and J lost 4 bases, with 10 bases between them. The CDR3 consists of 13 residues. Germline lookup yields CDR1 SGHDN and CDR2 FVKESK. CDR3 DNA: TGTGCCAGCAGCCGCGACCGCTTCTATGGCTACACCATC. It specifies CASSRDRFYGYTI.

In this sample, this clonotype turned up a few times. The chain recombines TRBV11-3 with TRBJ2-5; D uncertain. Germline CDR1 is SGHNT and CDR2 is YENEEA. V dropped 2 bases and J dropped 5 bases, with 9 bases sitting between them. The CDR3 is 13 residues long. The CDR3 sequence is CASSLSFPETQYF. The CDR3 DNA is TGTGCCAGCAGCTTATCCTTTCCGGAGACCCAGTACTTC.

This clonotype was observed at least ten times. J is TRBJ2-3 and V is TRBV11-2; no reliable D call. Germline CDR1 is SGHAT and CDR2 is FQNNGV. The CDR3 is 13 amino acids. Trimming took 3 bases from V and 0 from J, leaving 4 bases between them. The CDR3 sequence is CASSLASTDTQYF. DNA for the CDR3: TGTGCCAGCAGCTTGGCCAGCACAGATACGCAGTATTTT.

Many counts were recorded for this clonotype. The J gene is TRBJ1-1, the V gene TRBV3-1; D gene ambiguous. Trimming shortened V by 1 base and J by 6 bases, and 6 bases separated the two germline ends. CDR1 is LGHDT, CDR2 YNNKEL, per germline (reference sequence). This CDR3 is built from 12 residues. This chain's CDR3 is CASSQVDSEAFF. The CDR3 DNA is TGTGCCAGCAGCCAAGTTGACTCTGAAGCTTTCTTT.